This T cell receptor (beta chain) originates from a study of cytomegalovirus exposure and HLA in healthy donors. Study-level results: Altogether, 164 TCR beta chains were recorded as cytomegalovirus-associated. The authors judged a highly shared variant cluster likely a sequencing artifact. Later analysis associated a missense DCLRE1C variant with TCR beta V- and J-gene trimming. The dataset shows that most TCR sequences were rare, while some public TCRs occurred in many donors.

Primers for the PCR totalled 60 Vbeta and 13 Jbeta. Profiling relied on immunoSEQ multiplex PCR, and the TCRdb table lists in-frame clones only, not all of them. The table records more than 130,000 clones, about 79% of them present only once. Note on this clone: Antigen specificity is unknown.

The CDR3 is made up of 15 amino acids. Per germline, CDR1 MNHNS and CDR2 SASEGT. The trim removed 3 bases at V and 5 bases at J, leaving 2 bases unmatched. This clonotype originated in a male donor in good health and CMV-seronegative. The source material was PBMCs. This chain uses TRBV6-1 with TRBJ2-5; 14 nucleotides match TRBD2. CDR3 DNA sequence: TGTGCCAGCAGTGAGACTAGCGGGGGGGCCGAGACCCAGTACTTC. This encodes CASSETSGGAETQYF.